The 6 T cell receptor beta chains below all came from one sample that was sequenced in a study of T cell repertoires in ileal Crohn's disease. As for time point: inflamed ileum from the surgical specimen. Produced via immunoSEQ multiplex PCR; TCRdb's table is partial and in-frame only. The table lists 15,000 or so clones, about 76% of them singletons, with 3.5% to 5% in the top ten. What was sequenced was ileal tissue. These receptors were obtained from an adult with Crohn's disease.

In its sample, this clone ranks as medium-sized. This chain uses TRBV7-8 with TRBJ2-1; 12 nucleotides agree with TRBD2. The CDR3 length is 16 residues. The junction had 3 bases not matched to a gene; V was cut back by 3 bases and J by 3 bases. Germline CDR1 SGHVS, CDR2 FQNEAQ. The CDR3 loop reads CASSLGTSGFYNEQFF. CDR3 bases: TGTGCCAGCAGCTTGGGGACTAGCGGGTTCTACAATGAGCAGTTCTTC.

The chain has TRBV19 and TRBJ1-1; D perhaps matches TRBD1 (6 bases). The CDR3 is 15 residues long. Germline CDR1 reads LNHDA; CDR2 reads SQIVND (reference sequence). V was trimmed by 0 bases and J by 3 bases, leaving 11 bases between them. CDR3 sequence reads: CASSIDGGRYTEAFF. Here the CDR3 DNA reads TGTGCCAGTAGTATAGACGGGGGCAGATACACTGAAGCTTTCTTT.

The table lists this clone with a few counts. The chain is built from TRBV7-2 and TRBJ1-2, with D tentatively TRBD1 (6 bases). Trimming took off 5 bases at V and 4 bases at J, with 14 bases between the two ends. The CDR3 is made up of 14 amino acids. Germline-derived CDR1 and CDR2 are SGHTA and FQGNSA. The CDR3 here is CASSLFTGIYGYTF. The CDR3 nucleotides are TGTGCCAGCAGCCTATTTACAGGGATCTATGGCTACACCTTC.

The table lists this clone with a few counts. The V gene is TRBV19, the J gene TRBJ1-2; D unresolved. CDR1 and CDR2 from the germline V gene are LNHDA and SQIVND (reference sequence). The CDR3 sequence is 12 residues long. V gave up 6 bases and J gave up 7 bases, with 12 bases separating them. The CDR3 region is CASRRERSGYTF. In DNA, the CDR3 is TGTGCCAGTAGGAGGGAACGAAGTGGCTACACCTTC.

The CDR3 DNA reads as TGTGCCAGCAGTGAACGGTGGACTGAAGATACGCAGTATTTT. Amino acid sequence: CASSERWTEDTQYF. The chain carries TRBV2 and TRBJ2-3, with D perhaps TRBD2 (5 bases). CDR1 and CDR2 (germline): SNHLY, FYNNEI. V was pared by 2 bases and J by 5 bases, with 11 bases between. This CDR3 is 14 amino acids long.

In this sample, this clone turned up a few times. The CDR3 bases are TGTGCCAGCAGTGAGGATGCCTCTGGGGCCAACGTCCTGACTTTC. It yields the protein CASSEDASGANVLTF. The chain is built from TRBV6-1 and TRBJ2-6; D is ambiguous. V was shortened by 3 bases and J by 0 bases, with 6 bases between the two germline ends. The CDR3 totals 15 residues. The germline gives CDR1 MNHNS, CDR2 SASEGT.